This T cell receptor beta chain was captured by sequencing in a study of T-cell reconstitution after alpha-beta-depleted transplantation in children (dated by TCRdb to the mid-2010s). Some background on the complete study: The study quantitatively tracked T-cell immune reconstitution after TCRalphabeta/CD19-depleted allogeneic hematopoietic cell transplantation in children using TCR repertoire profiling.

Study-level results and caveats: In some patients, high TCRbeta diversity at day 60 was attributed to recipient T cells and intrathymic progenitors that had survived conditioning. Apparently early alphabetaT-cell count recovery about two months after transplant reportedly relied on only several hundred rapidly expanded clones derived from non-depleted graft cells. The frequencies of hyperexpanded clones fell over the following months, and after one year, T-cell counts and TCRbeta diversity were mostly attributed to newly produced T cells.

Receptors were amplified or captured by PCR. TCRdb records Illumina HiSeq 2500 as the sequencer. TCR library preparation used molecular barcoding, with unique molecular identifiers applied to normalize quantification of the TCRbeta repertoire. The public sequencing data were trimmed at Q25 with fastp and processed into clonotypes with MiXCR by TCRdb, which kept only in-frame beta chains. Entries that share a CDR3 protein sequence are merged under the most common genes and DNA. The sample yields 450,000 to 600,000 distinct CDR3 sequences; about 10% were counted once. The ten largest account for roughly 2% of the sample. The sample holds many counts of this clonotype. What antigen it recognizes has not been identified. Within one base of it there is no much larger clone, and no base qualities were kept. Trimming removed 0 bases from V and 2 bases from J; the gene matches leave 2 bases unexplained. The CDR1 and CDR2 encoded by the germline V gene are SGDLS and YYNGEE. Taken from cysteine to phenylalanine, the CDR3 has 15 residues. The only DNA kept is the CDR3, 45 bases in frame from the first base.

This sample's treatment or condition label indicates: allogeneic hematopoietic cell transplantation with graft depleted of TCRalphabeta T cells and CD19 B cells. Transplant recipients were children who received TCRalphabeta/CD19-depleted allogeneic hematopoietic cell grafts. The sequence joins TRBV9 to TRBJ2-7; 10 junctional bases match TRBD1. This specimen was PBMCs, taken before TCRalphabeta/CD19-depleted stem cell transplant. This clonotype originated in a child aged 2-15 years with inherited bone marrow failure, due to receive a stem cell transplant. The DNA sequence is given as TGTGCCAGCAGCGTAGGGACAGGGGGAACCTACGAGCAGTACTTC. Its product reads: CASSVGTGGTYEQYF.